This entry is about one T cell receptor beta chain. Germline CDR1 is MNHEY and CDR2 is SVGAGI. V lost 6 bases and J lost 5, with 11 bases in between. The CDR3 loop spans 13 amino acids. The sample comes from a study of blood T cell repertoires in COVID-19. Across the whole study: Acute and convalescent COVID-19 specimens originated in the United States, Italy and Spain. Sources were T cells, B-cell-depleted T cells, or PBMCs; the material itself was cDNA or gDNA.

Original handling: Nucleated cell number was recorded as an estimate derived from reference gene primer amplification. The table came from immunoSEQ multiplex PCR; TCRdb's copy has only in-frame clones and leaves some out. The V and J calls and the clone size are those of that table, but D and trimming were determined from the DNA. The table shows under 100,000 clones, with about nine tenths occurring only once. The chain employs TRBV6-5 and TRBJ1-5; D uncertain. Material for sequencing was peripheral blood. The TCR was taken from a male donor with acute or convalescent COVID-19. The CDR3 nucleotides read TGTGCCAGCAGCTCCGGGAACCATCAGCCCCAGCATTTT. As protein: CASSSGNHQPQHF.